Below, 7 T cell receptor beta chains from the same sample are listed, as sequenced in a study of cytomegalovirus exposure and HLA in healthy donors (dated by TCRdb to 2017 to 2019). The library was produced with the immunoSEQ multiplex PCR assay. For the multiplex PCR, a mixture combining 60 forward primers for TCR Vbeta segments and 13 reverse primers for TCR Jbeta segments was used. TCRdb's version of the immuneACCESS table is confined to in-frame rearrangements and falls short of the full clone set. An unresolved V gene accounts for under half of the shortfall where checked; the remainder is of unknown origin. The sample's records list 150,000 to 200,000 clones. The ten largest clones represent 1% to 1.5% of the sample. Sequenced sample: PBMCs. The receptor set was obtained from a woman aged 55 to 70 in good health and CMV-seronegative.

The chain couples TRBV27 to TRBJ2-1; D is possibly TRBD1 (5 bases). V was trimmed by 5 bases and J by 10 bases, leaving 9 bases between them. This CDR3 comprises 11 residues. Germline-derived CDR1 and CDR2 are MNHEY and SMNVEV (reference sequence). The DNA of the CDR3 is TGTGCCAGCAGTACCTACAGGGAGCAGTTCTTC. This gives the protein CASSTYREQFF.

This rearrangement joins TRBV18 to TRBJ1-2; 8 bases align to TRBD1. V lost 3 bases to trimming and J lost 4 bases; unmatched junction nucleotides: 13. Germline-derived CDR1 and CDR2 are KGHSH and LQKENI. The CDR3 has 17 residues. CDR3 amino acids: CASSPPGQALEGYGYTF. CDR3 nucleotide sequence: TGTGCCAGCTCACCCCCGGGACAGGCCCTGGAGGGCTATGGCTACACCTTC.

The chain is built from TRBV27 and TRBJ1-2; unclear D gene. The CDR3 runs to 13 residues. Trimming left V 3 bases short and J 5 bases short, with 10 bases between. Germline CDR1 and CDR2: MNHEY and SMNVEV (reference sequence). The CDR3 loop is CASSLVGWYGYTF. CDR3 sequence (DNA): TGTGCCAGCAGTTTGGTCGGGTGGTATGGCTACACCTTC.

CDR3 residues: CASSPGGFGYTF. The DNA of the CDR3 is TGTGCCAGTAGCCCCGGAGGGTTTGGCTACACCTTC. The rearrangement links TRBV19 to TRBJ1-2; no reliable D call. Germline values: CDR1 LNHDA, CDR2 SQIVND (reference sequence). V was shortened by 6 bases and J by 7 bases, with 12 bases between the two germline ends. This CDR3 region has 12 residues. Drawing the rest from reference TRBV19 and TRBJ1-2, the complete variable domain is DGGITQSPKYLFRKEGQNVTLSCEQNLNHDAMYWYRQDPGQGLRLIYYSQIVNDFQKGDIAEGYSVSREKKESFPLTVTSAQKNPTAFYLCASSPGGFGYTFGSGTRLTVV.

Remarks on this clone: Its ends do not fully match the called genes, so a read error is possible. The V call is TRBV5-4, the J call TRBJ1-1; D gene unclear. The CDR3 runs 12 residues. Per the germline V gene, CDR1 is SGHNT and CDR2 is YYREEE (reference sequence). As DNA, the CDR3 is TGTGCCAGCGGCTTAGAGGGAACTGAAGCTTTCTTT. This translates into CASGLEGTEAFF.

The chain recombines TRBV2 with TRBJ2-1, with TRBD1 identical over 8 bases. Trimming took 4 bases from V and 7 from J; bases not matched to a gene: 12. CDR1 is SNHLY and CDR2 is FYNNEI in the germline V gene. This CDR3 region has 16 residues. CDR3 DNA: TGTGCCAGCAGTGGCCTGCGGGACAGGATCCGGAATGAGCAGTTCTTC. It specifies CASSGLRDRIRNEQFF.

V is TRBV5-1 and J is TRBJ1-4, with 9 bases aligning to TRBD1. V shed 7 bases and J 8 bases; nucleotides not matched to a gene: 9. The germline CDR1 and CDR2 sequences are SGHRS and YFSETQ. This CDR3 region has 14 residues. The CDR3, as DNA: TGCGCCAGCGGGACGGGACAGGGAGTCGAAAAACTGTTTTTT. This encodes CASGTGQGVEKLFF.